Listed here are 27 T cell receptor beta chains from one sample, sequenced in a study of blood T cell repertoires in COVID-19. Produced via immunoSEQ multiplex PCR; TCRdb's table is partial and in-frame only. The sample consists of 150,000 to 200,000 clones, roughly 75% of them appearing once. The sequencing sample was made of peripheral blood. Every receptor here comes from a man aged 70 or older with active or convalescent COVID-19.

CDR3 region: CASSTGHNQPQHF. The CDR3 nucleotides are TGTGCCAGCAGTACAGGGCACAATCAGCCCCAGCATTTT. The V and J genes are TRBV6-6 and TRBJ1-5; D is possibly TRBD1 (6 bases). CDR1 and CDR2 (germline): MNHNY, SVGAGI (reference sequence). V gave up 5 bases and J gave up 3 bases, with 8 bases separating them. This CDR3 is built from 13 residues.

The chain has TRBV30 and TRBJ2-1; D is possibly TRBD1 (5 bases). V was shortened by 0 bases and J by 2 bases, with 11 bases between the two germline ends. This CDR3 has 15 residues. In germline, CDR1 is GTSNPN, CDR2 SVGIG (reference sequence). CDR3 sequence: CAWSVSQGPYNEQFF. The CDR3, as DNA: TGTGCCTGGAGTGTATCCCAGGGCCCCTACAATGAGCAGTTCTTC.

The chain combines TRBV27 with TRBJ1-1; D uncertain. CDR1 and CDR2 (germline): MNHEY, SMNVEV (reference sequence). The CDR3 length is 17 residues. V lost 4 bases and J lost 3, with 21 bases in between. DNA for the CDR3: TGTGCCAGCAGTTCTGAAGAAGGCGGGCGTCGGGACACTGAAGCTTTCTTT. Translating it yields CASSSEEGGRRDTEAFF.

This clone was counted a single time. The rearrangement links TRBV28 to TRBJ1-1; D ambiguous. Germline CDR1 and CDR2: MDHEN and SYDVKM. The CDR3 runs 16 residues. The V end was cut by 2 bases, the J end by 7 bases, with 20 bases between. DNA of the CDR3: TGTGCCAGCAGTTTAATAGGGCGCGGACCCGGGAGTGAAGCTTTCTTT. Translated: CASSLIGRGPGSEAFF. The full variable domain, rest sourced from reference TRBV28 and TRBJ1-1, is DVKVTQSSRYLVKRTGEKVFLECVQDMDHENMFWYRQDPGLGLRLIYFSYDVKMKEKGDIPEGYSVSREKKERFSLILESASTNQTSMYLCASSLIGRGPGSEAFFGQGTRLTVV.

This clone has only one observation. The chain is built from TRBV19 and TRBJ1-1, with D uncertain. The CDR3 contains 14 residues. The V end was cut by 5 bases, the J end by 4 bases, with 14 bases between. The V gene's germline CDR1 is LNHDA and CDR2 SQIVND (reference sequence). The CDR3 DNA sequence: TGTGCCAGTAGTTACGCGGGTCCTGGCACTGAAGCTTTCTTT. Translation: CASSYAGPGTEAFF. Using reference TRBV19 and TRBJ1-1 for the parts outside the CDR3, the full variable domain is DGGITQSPKYLFRKEGQNVTLSCEQNLNHDAMYWYRQDPGQGLRLIYYSQIVNDFQKGDIAEGYSVSREKKESFPLTVTSAQKNPTAFYLCASSYAGPGTEAFFGQGTRLTVV.

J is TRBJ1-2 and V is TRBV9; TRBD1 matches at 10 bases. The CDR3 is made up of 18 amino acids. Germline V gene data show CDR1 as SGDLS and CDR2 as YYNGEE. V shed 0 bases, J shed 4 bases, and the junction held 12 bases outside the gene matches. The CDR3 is CASSVAGQGKRPPYGYTF. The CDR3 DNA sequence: TGTGCCAGCAGCGTAGCGGGACAGGGGAAAAGGCCGCCCTATGGCTACACCTTC. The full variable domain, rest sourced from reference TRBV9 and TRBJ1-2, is DSGVTQTPKHLITATGQRVTLRCSPRSGDLSVYWYQQSLDQGLQFLIQYYNGEERAKGNILERFSAQQFPDLHSELNLSSLELGDSALYFCASSVAGQGKRPPYGYTFGSGTRLTVV.

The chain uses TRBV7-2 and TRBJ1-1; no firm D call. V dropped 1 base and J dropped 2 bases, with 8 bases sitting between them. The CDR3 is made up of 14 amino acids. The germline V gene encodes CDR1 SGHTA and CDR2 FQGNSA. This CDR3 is CASSLGGFNTEAFF. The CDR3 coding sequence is TGTGCCAGCAGCTTAGGCGGTTTCAACACTGAAGCTTTCTTT.

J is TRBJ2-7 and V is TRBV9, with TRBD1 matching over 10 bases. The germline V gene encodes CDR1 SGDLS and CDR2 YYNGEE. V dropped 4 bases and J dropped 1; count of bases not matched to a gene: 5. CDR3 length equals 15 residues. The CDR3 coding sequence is TGTGCCAGCAGCCGTGGGACAGGGGATTCCTACGAGCAGTACTTC. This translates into CASSRGTGDSYEQYF. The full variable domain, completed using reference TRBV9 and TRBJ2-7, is DSGVTQTPKHLITATGQRVTLRCSPRSGDLSVYWYQQSLDQGLQFLIQYYNGEERAKGNILERFSAQQFPDLHSELNLSSLELGDSALYFCASSRGTGDSYEQYFGPGTRLTVT.

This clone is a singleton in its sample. CDR3: CASSIPPGQKGDFGANVLTF. The CDR3 DNA reads as TGTGCCAGTAGTATACCCCCAGGCCAAAAAGGGGACTTTGGGGCCAACGTCCTGACTTTC. The chain is built from TRBV19 and TRBJ2-6; possible D gene TRBD2, 6 bases. The CDR3 is 20 residues long. The germline V and J ends were trimmed by 2 bases and 3 bases, with 23 bases remaining between them. Germline V CDR1 and CDR2: LNHDA, SQIVND (reference sequence).

The CDR3 DNA is TGTGCCAGCAGCCCCGAACAGGGGGTCTACTATGGCTACACCTTC. Its translation: CASSPEQGVYYGYTF. This rearrangement joins TRBV7-6 to TRBJ1-2, with 8 positions matching TRBD1. V trimming: 5 bases; J trimming: 3 bases; junction bases outside the gene matches: 8. CDR1 and CDR2 (germline): SGHVS, FNYEAQ. The CDR3 contains 15 residues.

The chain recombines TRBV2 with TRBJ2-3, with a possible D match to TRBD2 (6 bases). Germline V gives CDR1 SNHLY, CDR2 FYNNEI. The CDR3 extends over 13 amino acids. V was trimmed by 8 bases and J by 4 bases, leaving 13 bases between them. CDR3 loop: CASGGGLADTQYF. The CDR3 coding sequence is TGTGCCAGCGGAGGAGGGTTAGCAGATACGCAGTATTTT.

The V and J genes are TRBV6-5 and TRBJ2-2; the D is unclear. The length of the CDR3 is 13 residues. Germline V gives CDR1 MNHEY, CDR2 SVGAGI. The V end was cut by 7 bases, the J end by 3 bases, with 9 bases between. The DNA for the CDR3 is TGTGCCAGCACCAACCGGGACACCGGGGAGCTGTTTTTT. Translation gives CASTNRDTGELFF.

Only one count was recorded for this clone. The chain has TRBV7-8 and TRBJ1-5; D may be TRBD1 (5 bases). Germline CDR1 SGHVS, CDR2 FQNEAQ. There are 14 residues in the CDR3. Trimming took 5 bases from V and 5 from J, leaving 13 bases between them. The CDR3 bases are TGTGCCAGCAGCCCCGGGGGGTCACATCAGCCCCAGCATTTT. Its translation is CASSPGGSHQPQHF.

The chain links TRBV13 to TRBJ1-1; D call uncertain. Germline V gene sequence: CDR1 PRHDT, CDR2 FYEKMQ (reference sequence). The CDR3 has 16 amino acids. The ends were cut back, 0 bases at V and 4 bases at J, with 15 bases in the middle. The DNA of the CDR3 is TGTGCCAGCAGCTTAGGGGTTCGCGGGTCAGGCACTGAAGCTTTCTTT. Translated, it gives CASSLGVRGSGTEAFF.

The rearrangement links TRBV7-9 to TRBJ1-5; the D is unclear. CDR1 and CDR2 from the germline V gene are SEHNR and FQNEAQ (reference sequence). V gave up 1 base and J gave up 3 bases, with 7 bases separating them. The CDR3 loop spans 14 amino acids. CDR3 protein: CASSLGATNQPQHF. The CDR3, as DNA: TGTGCCAGCAGCTTAGGCGCTACCAATCAGCCCCAGCATTTT. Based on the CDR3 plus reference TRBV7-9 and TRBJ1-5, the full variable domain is DTGVSQNPRHKITKRGQNVTFRCDPISEHNRLYWYRQTLGQGPEFLTYFQNEAQLEKSRLLSDRFSAERPKGSFSTLEIQRTEQGDSAMYLCASSLGATNQPQHFGDGTRLSIL.

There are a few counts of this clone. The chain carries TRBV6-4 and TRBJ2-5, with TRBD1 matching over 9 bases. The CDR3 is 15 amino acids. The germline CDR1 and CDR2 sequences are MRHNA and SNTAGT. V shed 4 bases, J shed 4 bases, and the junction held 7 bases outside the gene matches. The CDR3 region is CASSATGGVGETQYF. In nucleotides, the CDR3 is TGTGCCAGCAGTGCGACAGGGGGGGTCGGAGAGACCCAGTACTTC.

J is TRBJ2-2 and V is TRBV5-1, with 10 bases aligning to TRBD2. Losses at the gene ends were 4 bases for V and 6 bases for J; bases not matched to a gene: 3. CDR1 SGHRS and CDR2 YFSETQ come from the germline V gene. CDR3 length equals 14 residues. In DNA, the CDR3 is TGCGCCAGCAGCCTGGGACTAGCGTCCGGGGAGCTGTTTTTT. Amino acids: CASSLGLASGELFF. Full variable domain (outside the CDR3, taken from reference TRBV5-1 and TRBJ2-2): KAGVTQTPRYLIKTRGQQVTLSCSPISGHRSVSWYQQTPGQGLQFLFEYFSETQRNKGNFPGRFSGRQFSNSRSEMNVSTLELGDSALYLCASSLGLASGELFFGEGSRLTVL.

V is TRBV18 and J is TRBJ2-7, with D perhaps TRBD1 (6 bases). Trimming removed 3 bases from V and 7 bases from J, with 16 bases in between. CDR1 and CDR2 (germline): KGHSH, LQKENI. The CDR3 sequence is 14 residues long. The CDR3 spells CASSPPGHPWEQYF. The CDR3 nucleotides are TGTGCCAGCTCACCCCCGGGACACCCGTGGGAGCAGTACTTC.

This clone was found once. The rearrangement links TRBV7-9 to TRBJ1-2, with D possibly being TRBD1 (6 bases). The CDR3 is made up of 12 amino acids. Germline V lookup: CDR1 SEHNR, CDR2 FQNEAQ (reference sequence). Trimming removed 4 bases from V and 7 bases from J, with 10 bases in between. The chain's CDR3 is CASSYDRSGYTF. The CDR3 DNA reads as TGTGCCAGCAGCTACGACAGGTCTGGCTACACCTTC.

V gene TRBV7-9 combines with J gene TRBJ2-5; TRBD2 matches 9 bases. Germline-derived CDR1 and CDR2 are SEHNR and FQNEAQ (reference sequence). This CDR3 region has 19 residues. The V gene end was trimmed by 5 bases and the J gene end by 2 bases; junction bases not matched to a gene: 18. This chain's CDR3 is CASSHPSPGASGVQETQYF. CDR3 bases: TGTGCCAGCAGCCATCCCAGCCCGGGGGCTAGCGGGGTTCAAGAGACCCAGTACTTC.

The CDR3 DNA reads as TGTGCCAGCAGCTTAGGTCCAGGCAGGGGTACAGGGGCCAACGTCCTGACTTTC. Protein product: CASSLGPGRGTGANVLTF. The chain links TRBV7-9 to TRBJ2-6; a possible D gene is TRBD1 (6 bases). Trimming cost V 1 base and J 4 bases, with 17 bases left between them. The CDR3 consists of 18 residues. Germline CDR1 is SEHNR and CDR2 is FQNEAQ (reference sequence).

The CDR3 protein is CASTGSSTYEQYF. The CDR3 DNA sequence: TGTGCCAGCACTGGCAGTTCGACCTACGAGCAGTACTTC. The rearrangement links TRBV7-2 to TRBJ2-7; the D is unclear. This CDR3 has 13 amino acids. Germline CDR1 and CDR2: SGHTA and FQGNSA. V lost 7 bases, J lost 2 bases, and 12 bases lay in between.

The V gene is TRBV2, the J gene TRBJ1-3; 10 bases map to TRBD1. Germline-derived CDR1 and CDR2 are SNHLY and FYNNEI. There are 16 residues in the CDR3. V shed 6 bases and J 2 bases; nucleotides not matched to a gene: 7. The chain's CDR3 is CASSNPGQGTGNTIYF. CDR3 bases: TGTGCCAGCAGCAATCCGGGACAGGGGACTGGAAACACCATATATTTT.

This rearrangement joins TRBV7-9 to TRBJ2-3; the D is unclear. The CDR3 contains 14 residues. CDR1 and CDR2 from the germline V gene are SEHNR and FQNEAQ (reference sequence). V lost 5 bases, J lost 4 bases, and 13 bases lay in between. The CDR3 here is CASSPTRNPDTQYF. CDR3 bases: TGTGCCAGCAGCCCTACCCGAAATCCAGATACGCAGTATTTT.

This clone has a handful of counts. For the CDR3, the DNA is TGTGCCAGCAGCAAAAGCGAGATCAGCACAGATACGCAGTATTTT. This codes for CASSKSEISTDTQYF. This chain joins TRBV6-6 and TRBJ2-3; the D is unclear. The germline V and J ends were trimmed by 6 bases and 0 bases, with 13 bases remaining between them. Germline V gene data show CDR1 as MNHNY and CDR2 as SVGAGI (reference sequence). This CDR3 spans 15 amino acids.

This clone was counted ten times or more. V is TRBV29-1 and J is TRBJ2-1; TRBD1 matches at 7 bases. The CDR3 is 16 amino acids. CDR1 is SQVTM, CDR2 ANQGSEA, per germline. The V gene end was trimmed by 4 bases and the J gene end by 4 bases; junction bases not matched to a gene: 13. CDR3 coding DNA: TGCAGCGTTGCTAAGTTAGGAGACAGGGTATACAATGAGCAGTTCTTC. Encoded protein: CSVAKLGDRVYNEQFF.

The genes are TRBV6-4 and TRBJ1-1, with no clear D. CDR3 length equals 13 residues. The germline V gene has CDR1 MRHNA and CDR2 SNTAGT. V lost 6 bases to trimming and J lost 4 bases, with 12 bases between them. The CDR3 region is CASSEGRGTEAFF. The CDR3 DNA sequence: TGTGCCAGCAGCGAGGGTAGAGGCACTGAAGCTTTCTTT.